Sequencing of this T cell receptor (beta chain) was carried out in a study of blood T cell repertoires in COVID-19. Whole-study context: Sites across the United States, Italy and Spain contributed samples from acute and convalescent COVID-19.

Assay: immunoSEQ multiplex PCR; the TCRdb copy retains only in-frame clones and omits some. The sample lists approximately 300,000 clones; about 90% were seen once. The sequencing sample was made of PBMCs or T cells enriched from blood (not recorded which). The source is a woman aged 18-30 years with acute COVID-19.

This CDR3 reads CASSVSGLAKNIQYF. As DNA, the CDR3 is TGTGCCAGCAGCGTGAGCGGGCTAGCCAAAAACATTCAGTACTTC. The rearrangement uses TRBV9 and TRBJ2-4; D might be TRBD2 (6 bases). CDR1 and CDR2 (germline): SGDLS, YYNGEE. The CDR3 has 15 amino acids. V gave up 2 bases and J gave up 0 bases, with 9 bases separating them.